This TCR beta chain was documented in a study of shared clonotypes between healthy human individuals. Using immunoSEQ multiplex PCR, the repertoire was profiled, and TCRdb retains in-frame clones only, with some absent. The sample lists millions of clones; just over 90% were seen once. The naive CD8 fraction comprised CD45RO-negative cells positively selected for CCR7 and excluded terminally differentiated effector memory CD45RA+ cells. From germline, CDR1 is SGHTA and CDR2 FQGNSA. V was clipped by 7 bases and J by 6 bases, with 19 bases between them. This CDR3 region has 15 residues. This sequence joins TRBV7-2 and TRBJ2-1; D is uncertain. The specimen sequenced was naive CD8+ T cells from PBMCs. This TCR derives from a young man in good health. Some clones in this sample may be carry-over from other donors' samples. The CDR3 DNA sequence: TGTGCCAGCAACCTAATATTTGGCTGGTCCAATGAGCAGTTCTTC. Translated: CASNLIFGWSNEQFF.